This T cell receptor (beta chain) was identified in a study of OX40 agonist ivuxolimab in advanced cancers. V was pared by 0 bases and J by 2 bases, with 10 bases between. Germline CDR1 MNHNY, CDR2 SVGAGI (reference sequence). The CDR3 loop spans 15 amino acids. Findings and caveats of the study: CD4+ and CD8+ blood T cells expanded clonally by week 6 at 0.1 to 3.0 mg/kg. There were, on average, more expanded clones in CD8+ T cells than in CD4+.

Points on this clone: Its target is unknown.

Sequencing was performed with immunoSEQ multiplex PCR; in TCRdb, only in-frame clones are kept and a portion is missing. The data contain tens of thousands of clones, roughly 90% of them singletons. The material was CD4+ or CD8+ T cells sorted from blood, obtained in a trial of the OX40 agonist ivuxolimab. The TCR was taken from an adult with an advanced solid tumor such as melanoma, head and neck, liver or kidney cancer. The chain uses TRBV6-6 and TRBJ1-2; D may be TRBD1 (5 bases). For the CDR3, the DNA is TGTGCCAGCAGTTACTCGAGGGAGGGGAACTATGGCTACACCTTC. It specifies CASSYSREGNYGYTF.